This T cell receptor (beta chain) was obtained from a study of OX40 agonist ivuxolimab in advanced cancers. Study background: The drug used for patients, ivuxolimab, was an agonistic anti-OX40 (CD134) antibody. Study results and caveats: At doses 0.1 to 3.0 mg/kg, CD4+ and CD8+ clones expanded. In the 0.1-3.0 mg/kg groups, partial responders showed among the lowest expansion.

Blood got drawn at baseline, again on cycle 4 day 1, and then on cycle 7 day 1. Assay used: immunoSEQ multiplex PCR; TCRdb lists only in-frame clones, some missing. This sample has roughly 34,000 clones, with less than 80% found just once. In this sample, this clone turned up a few times. The antigen remains unidentified. This CDR3 comprises 14 residues. With 4 bases removed from V and 7 bases from J, the gap between germline ends came to 11 bases. Germline CDR1 reads SGHVS; CDR2 reads FNYEAQ. Sequencing was performed on CD4+ or CD8+ T cells sorted from blood, taken in a trial of the OX40 agonist ivuxolimab. The receptor was isolated from an adult with an advanced solid tumor such as melanoma, head and neck, liver or kidney cancer. The chain carries TRBV7-6 and TRBJ1-6; no definite D call. This CDR3 is CASSSKGGNSPLHF. The CDR3 DNA reads TGTGCCAGCAGCTCAAAAGGTGGAAATTCACCCCTCCACTTT.